This T cell receptor (beta chain) was documented in a study of cytomegalovirus exposure and HLA in healthy donors. On the study more broadly: The Caucasian-associated ancestry cluster held around four fifths of roughly 400 genotyped donors.

PCR involved 60 Vbeta and 13 Jbeta primers. Sequencing used immunoSEQ multiplex PCR; TCRdb keeps in-frame clones, though not all of them. The profile shows about 160,000 clones, around 80% of them singletons. Findings and caveats of the study: It was confirmed in vitro that a few of the CMV-associated chains were specific for CMV antigens. Later on, a genetic analysis was performed. It linked a missense variant in DCLRE1C with V- and J-gene trimming of TCR beta.

The CDR3 covers 15 residues. The trim removed 5 bases at V and 3 bases at J, leaving 9 bases unmatched. Germline CDR1 is MNHEY and CDR2 is SMNVEV (reference sequence). Points on this clone: The target antigen is unknown.

The clonotype comes from a male donor in good health and CMV-seropositive. This chain joins TRBV27 and TRBJ2-7, with 8 bases matching TRBD1. Sequenced: PBMCs. CDR3 nucleotides: TGTGCCAGCAGTGGCAGGGGGCCACGGGGCTACGAGCAGTACTTC. Translation: CASSGRGPRGYEQYF.